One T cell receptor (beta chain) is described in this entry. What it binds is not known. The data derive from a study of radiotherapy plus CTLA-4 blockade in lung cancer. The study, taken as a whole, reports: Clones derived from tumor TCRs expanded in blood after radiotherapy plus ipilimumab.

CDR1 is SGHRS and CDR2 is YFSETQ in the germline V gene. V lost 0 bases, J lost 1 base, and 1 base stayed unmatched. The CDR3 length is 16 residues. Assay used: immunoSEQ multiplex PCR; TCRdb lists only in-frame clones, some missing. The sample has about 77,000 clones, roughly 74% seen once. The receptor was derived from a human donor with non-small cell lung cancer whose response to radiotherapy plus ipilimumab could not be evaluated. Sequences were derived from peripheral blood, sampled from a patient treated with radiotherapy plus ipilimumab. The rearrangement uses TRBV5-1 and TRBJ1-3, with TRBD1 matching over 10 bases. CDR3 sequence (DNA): TGCGCCAGCAGCTTGGGACAGGGGGCTTCTGGAAACACCATATATTTT. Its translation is CASSLGQGASGNTIYF.